This passage covers 3 T cell receptor beta chains from one sample sequenced in a study of blood T cell repertoires in COVID-19. Profiled with immunoSEQ multiplex PCR; TCRdb holds only in-frame clones, not every one. The profile shows 250,000 to 300,000 clones, 81% of them singletons. Sequenced material: peripheral blood. All receptors derive from a woman aged 60-75 years with active or convalescent COVID-19.

This chain connects TRBV5-4 to TRBJ2-3; maybe TRBD1 (6 bases). The germline V gene encodes CDR1 SGHNT and CDR2 YYREEE (reference sequence). This CDR3 contains 17 residues. The V end lost 2 bases, the J end lost 0 bases, and 16 bases lay between the germline ends. CDR3 protein: CASSFDTGTTSTDTQYF. CDR3 nucleotides: TGTGCCAGCAGCTTCGATACAGGGACCACTAGCACAGATACGCAGTATTTT.

This rearrangement joins TRBV27 to TRBJ1-2, with TRBD1 matching over 9 bases. The CDR3 length is 15 residues. V dropped 6 bases and J dropped 5; count of bases not matched to a gene: 10. Germline CDR1 and CDR2: MNHEY and SMNVEV (reference sequence). The CDR3 nucleotides read TGTGCCAGCAGCCCGTGGGACAGGGCTATTTATGGCTACACCTTC. This gives the protein CASSPWDRAIYGYTF.

CDR3 sequence reads: CASSVGSESYEQYF. In nucleotides, the CDR3 is TGTGCCAGCAGCGTAGGGAGTGAATCCTACGAGCAGTACTTC. The chain has TRBV9 and TRBJ2-7; D is undetermined. Germline CDR1 is SGDLS and CDR2 is YYNGEE. The V end was cut by 0 bases, the J end by 1 base, with 8 bases between. The CDR3 is 14 amino acids.